This T cell receptor beta chain was sequenced for a study of blood T cell repertoires in COVID-19. Study-wide background: The United States, Italy and Spain supplied acute and convalescent COVID-19 samples. In each case, the material was cDNA or gDNA derived from T cells, B-cell-depleted T cells, or PBMCs.

In the original workflow: Using reference gene primer amplification, nucleated cell counts were estimated. Sequenced by immunoSEQ multiplex PCR; TCRdb stores in-frame clones only, minus some. The V and J calls and clone size were taken over from that table, and D and trimming were inferred from the DNA. The sample consists of 45,000 to 60,000 clones, around 84% of them appearing once. Sequenced material: peripheral blood. The receptor was derived from a man aged 65 to 85 with active COVID-19.

CDR3 sequence: CASSFDRVTDTQYF. Here the CDR3 DNA reads TGTGCCAGCAGCTTTGACAGGGTCACAGATACGCAGTATTTT. The chain uses TRBV5-6 and TRBJ2-3, with TRBD1 identical over 7 bases. V lost 2 bases and J lost 2; bases outside the gene matches: 2. The CDR3 length is 14 residues. The germline gives CDR1 SGHDT, CDR2 YYEEEE.